This T cell receptor (beta chain) was captured by sequencing in a study of long-term antiretroviral therapy in people with HIV. immunoSEQ v3.0 was run at survey level. Method: immunoSEQ multiplex PCR; TCRdb's copy keeps in-frame clones and lacks some. The top ten hold 5.1% of the sample, which has over 20,000 clones, 80% to 90% seen once. Points from the study as a whole: An increase in diversity followed ART, yet levels stayed below transplant donor controls.

Germline loops: CDR1 SNHLY, CDR2 FYNNEI. CDR3 length equals 17 residues. The J segment lost 0 bases and the V segment lost 6 bases, leaving 10 bases of the junction unmatched. Points on this clone: Its antigen is still unknown.

The input for sequencing was unsorted PBMCs, taken 3 years after starting antiretroviral therapy. The receptor's source is a man aged 18 to 29 with HIV. The genes are TRBV2 and TRBJ1-1, with 10 bases identical to TRBD1. The chain's CDR3 is CASSGTGAPRLNTEAFF. The CDR3, as DNA: TGTGCCAGCAGCGGGACAGGGGCCCCACGCTTGAACACTGAAGCTTTCTTT. Complete variable domain (other parts from reference TRBV2 and TRBJ1-1): EPEVTQTPSHQVTQMGQEVILRCVPISNHLYFYWYRQILGQKVEFLVSFYNNEISEKSEIFDDQFSVERPDGSNFTLKIRSTKLEDSAMYFCASSGTGAPRLNTEAFFGQGTRLTVV.